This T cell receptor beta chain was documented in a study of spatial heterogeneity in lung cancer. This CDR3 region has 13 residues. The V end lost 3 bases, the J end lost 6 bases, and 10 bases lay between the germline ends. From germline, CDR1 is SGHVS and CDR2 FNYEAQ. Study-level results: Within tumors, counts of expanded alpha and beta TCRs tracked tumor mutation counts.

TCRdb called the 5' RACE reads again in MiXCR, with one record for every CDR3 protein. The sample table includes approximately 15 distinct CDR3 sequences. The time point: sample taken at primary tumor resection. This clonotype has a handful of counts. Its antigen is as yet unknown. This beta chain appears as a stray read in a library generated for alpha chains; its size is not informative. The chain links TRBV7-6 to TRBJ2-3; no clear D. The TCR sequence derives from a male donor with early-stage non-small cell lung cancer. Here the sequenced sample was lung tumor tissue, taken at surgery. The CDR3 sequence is CASSFSPPDTQYF. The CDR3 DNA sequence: TGTGCCAGCAGCTTCAGCCCCCCGGATACGCAGTATTTT. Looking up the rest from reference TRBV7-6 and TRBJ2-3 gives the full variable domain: GAGVSQSPRYKVTKRGQDVALRCDPISGHVSLYWYRQALGQGPEFLTYFNYEAQQDKSGLPNDRFSAERPEGSISTLTIQRTEQRDSAMYRCASSFSPPDTQYFGPGTRLTVL.